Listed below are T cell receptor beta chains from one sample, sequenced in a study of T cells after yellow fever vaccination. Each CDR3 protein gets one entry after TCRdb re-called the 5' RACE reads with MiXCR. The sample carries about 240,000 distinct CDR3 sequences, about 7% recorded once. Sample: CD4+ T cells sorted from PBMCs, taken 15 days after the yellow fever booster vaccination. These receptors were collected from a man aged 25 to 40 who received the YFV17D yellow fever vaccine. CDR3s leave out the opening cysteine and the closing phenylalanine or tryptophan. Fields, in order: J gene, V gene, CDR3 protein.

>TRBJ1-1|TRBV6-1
ASSRVLDTEAF
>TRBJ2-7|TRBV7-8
ASSFLDEQY
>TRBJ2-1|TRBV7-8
ASSFSGRTSYNEQF
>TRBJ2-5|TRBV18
ASSPLTAPRETQY
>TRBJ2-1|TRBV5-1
ASSVRTGGDNEQF
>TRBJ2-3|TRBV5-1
ASSSPRKDADTQY
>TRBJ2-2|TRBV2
ASRQGGTGELF
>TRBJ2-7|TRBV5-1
ASSLSGPYEQY
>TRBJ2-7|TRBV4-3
ASSQAKGGYEQY
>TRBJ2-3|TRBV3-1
ASSLSGTATRTDTQY
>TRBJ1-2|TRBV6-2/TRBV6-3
ASSHARGYT
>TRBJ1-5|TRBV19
ASGDRHQPQH
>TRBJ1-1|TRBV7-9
ASNRWGEAF
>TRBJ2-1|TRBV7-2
ASSPGRAVSIGEQF
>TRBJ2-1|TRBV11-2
ASSMGEVGEQF
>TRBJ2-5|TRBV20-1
SARDRRREFEETQY
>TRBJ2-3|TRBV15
ATSQPLPRQTSTDTQY
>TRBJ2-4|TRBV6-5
ASSYPKLTGTLAKNIQY
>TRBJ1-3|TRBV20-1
SAPGWGQPNSGNTIY
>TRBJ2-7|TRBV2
ASSRLAGNHEQY
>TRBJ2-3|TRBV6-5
ASRGGPNTQY
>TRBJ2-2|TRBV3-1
ASSRQGRIVPGELF
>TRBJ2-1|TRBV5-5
ASSLAGTGVYNEQF
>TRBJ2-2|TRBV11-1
ASSPEIGTSGRDPNTGELF
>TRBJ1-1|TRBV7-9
ASSLARGIRLDTEAF
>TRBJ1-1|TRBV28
ASSYIGRNTEAF
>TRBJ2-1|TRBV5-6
ASSFRQPYTMKQF
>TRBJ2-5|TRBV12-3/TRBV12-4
ASSQTGDETQY
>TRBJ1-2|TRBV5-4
ASSSMGLTGNGYT
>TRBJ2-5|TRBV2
AGQVGETQY
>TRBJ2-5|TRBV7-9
ASLNNRKETQY
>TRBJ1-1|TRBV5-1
ASSLAGTGANTEAF
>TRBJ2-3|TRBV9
ASSPWLEGVSDTQY
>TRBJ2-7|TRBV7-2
ASTTLAGDYEQY
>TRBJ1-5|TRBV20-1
SAVPGTGDNQPQH
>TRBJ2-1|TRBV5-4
ASSLAPGGISLNEQF
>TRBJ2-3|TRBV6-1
ASSEEGQGANTQY
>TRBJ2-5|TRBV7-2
ASSLNGGETQY
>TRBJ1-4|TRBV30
AWRGGDGKLF
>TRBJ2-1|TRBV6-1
ASSPDRVLNNDQF
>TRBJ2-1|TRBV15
ATSRDGGDNEQF
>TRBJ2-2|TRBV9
ASSVEDRSGELF
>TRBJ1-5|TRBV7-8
ASSLLGQQGLSNQPQH
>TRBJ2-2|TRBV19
PSSTPGLAPGELF
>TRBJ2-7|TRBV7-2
ASSLFTLSEAY
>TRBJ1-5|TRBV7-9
ASSLGGSGNQPQH
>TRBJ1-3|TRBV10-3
AISEEPGGSGNTIY
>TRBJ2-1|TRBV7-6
ASSLEIRDSSYNEQF
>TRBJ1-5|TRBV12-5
ASGLDNQPQH
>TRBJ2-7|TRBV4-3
ASSQAAGPYEQY
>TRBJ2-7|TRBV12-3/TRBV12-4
ASSSGLYYEQY
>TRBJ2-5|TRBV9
ASSVDQETQY
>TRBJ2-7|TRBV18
ASSPPGSGAGALSEQY
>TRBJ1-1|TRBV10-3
AISSGTGGPEAF